This TCR beta chain came from a study of cytomegalovirus exposure and HLA in healthy donors. On this clone itself: Its antigen is as yet unknown.

TCRdb keeps only in-frame clones here, not all; method: immunoSEQ multiplex PCR. The sample records 220,000 or so clones, just over 90% being singletons. Study-wide points: Rare sequences made up most TCRs, while some public TCRs were found in many donors.

The V segment lost 0 bases and the J segment 3 bases; nucleotides outside the gene matches: 9. The CDR3 spans 18 residues. The receptor's source is a woman under 30 in good health and CMV-seronegative. V gene TRBV5-3 combines with J gene TRBJ2-3; 11 nucleotides align to TRBD2. TRBV5-3 is treated as an ORF (open reading frame) with a function not yet certain. The specimen sequenced was PBMCs. CDR3 sequence: CARSLAMVAGGPTDTQYF. The CDR3 DNA sequence: TGTGCCAGAAGCTTGGCCATGGTAGCGGGAGGGCCGACAGATACGCAGTATTTT.